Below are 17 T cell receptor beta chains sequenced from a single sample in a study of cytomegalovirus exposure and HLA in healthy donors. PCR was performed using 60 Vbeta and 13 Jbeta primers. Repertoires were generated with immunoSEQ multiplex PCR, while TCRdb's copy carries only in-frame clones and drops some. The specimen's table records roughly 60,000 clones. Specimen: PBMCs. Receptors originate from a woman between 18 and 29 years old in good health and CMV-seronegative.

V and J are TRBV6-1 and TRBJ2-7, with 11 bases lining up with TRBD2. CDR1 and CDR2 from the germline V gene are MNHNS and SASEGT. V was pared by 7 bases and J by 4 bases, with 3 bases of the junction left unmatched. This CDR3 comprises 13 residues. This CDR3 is CASITSGSYEQYF. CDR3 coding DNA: TGTGCCAGCATAACTAGCGGGAGTTACGAGCAGTACTTC.

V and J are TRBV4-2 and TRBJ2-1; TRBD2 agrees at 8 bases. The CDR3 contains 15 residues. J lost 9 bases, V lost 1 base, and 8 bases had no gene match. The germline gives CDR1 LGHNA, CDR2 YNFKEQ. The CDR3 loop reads CASSQGGTSGGEQFF. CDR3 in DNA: TGTGCCAGCAGCCAAGGAGGGACAAGCGGGGGTGAGCAGTTCTTC.

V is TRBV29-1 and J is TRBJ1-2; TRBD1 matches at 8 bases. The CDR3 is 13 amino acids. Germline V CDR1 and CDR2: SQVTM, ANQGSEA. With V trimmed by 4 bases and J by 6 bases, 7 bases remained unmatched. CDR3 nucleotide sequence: TGCAGCGTTGTGGGAGGACAGGGCCATGGCTACACCTTC. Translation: CSVVGGQGHGYTF.

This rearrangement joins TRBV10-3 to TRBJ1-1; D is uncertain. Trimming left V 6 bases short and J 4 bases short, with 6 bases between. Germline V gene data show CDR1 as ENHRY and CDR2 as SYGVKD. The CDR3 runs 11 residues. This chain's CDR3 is CAISPGTEAFF. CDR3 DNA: TGTGCCATCAGCCCGGGCACTGAAGCTTTCTTT.

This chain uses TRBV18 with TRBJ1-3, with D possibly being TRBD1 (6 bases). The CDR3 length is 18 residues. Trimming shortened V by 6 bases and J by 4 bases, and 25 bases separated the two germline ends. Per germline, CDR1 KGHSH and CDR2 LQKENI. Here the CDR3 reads CASSPLAPGAVSGNTIYF. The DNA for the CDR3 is TGTGCCAGCTCGCCCCTGGCCCCAGGGGCAGTATCGGGAAACACCATATATTTT.

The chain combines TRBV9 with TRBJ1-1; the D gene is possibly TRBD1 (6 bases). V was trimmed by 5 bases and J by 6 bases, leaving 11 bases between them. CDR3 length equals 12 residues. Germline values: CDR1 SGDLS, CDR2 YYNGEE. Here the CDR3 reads CASSGGDPEAFF. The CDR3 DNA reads TGTGCCAGCAGTGGGGGCGACCCTGAAGCTTTCTTT.

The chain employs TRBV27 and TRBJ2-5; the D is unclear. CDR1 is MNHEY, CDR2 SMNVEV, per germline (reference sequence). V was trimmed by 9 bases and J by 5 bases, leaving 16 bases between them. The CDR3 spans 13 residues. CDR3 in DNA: TGTGCCAGTCGAGCAGGCTTTGTGGAGACCCAGTACTTC. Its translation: CASRAGFVETQYF.

CDR3 loop: CASSSGLAGGPSGYEQYF. CDR3 DNA: TGTGCCAGCAGCTCGGGACTAGCGGGGGGGCCTTCCGGCTACGAGCAGTACTTC. This chain connects TRBV7-6 to TRBJ2-7; 16 bases agree with TRBD2. The trim removed 4 bases at V and 3 bases at J, leaving 9 bases unmatched. Germline assignment: CDR1 SGHVS and CDR2 FNYEAQ. The length of the CDR3 is 18 residues.

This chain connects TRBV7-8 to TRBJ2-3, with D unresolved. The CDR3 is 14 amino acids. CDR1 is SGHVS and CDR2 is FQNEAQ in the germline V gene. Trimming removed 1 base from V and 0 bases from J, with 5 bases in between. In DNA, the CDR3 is TGTGCCAGCAGCTTAGTCTCTAGCACAGATACGCAGTATTTT. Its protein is CASSLVSSTDTQYF.

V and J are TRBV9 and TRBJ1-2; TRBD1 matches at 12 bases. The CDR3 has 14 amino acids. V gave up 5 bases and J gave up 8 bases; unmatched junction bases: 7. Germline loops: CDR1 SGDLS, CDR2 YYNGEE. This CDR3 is CASRGRDRGPGYTF. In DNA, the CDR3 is TGTGCCAGCAGAGGCCGGGACAGGGGGCCCGGCTACACCTTC.

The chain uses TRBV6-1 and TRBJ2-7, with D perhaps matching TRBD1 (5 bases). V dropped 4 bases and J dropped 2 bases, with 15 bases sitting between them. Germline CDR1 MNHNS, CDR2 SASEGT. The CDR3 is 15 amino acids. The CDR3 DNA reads TGTGCCAGCAGTGTTGGACCAGGGCTACCCTACGAGCAGTACTTC. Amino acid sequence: CASSVGPGLPYEQYF.

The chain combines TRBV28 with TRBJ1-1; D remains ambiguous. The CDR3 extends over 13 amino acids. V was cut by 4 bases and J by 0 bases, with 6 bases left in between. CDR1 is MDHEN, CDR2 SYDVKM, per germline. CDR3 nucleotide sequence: TGTGCCAGCAGTTATCACATGAACACTGAAGCTTTCTTT. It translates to CASSYHMNTEAFF.

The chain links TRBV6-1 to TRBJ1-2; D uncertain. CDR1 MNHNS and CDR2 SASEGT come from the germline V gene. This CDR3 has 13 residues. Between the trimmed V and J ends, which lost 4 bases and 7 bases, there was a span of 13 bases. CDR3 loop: CASSAEWSSGYTF. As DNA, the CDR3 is TGTGCCAGCAGTGCCGAGTGGTCTTCTGGCTACACCTTC.

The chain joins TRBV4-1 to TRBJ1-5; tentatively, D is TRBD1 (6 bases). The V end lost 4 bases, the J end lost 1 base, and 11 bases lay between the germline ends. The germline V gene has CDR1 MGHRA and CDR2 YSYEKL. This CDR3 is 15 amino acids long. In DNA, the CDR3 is TGCGCCAGCAGCCGGGACACCGAAAGCAATCAGCCCCAGCATTTT. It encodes CASSRDTESNQPQHF.

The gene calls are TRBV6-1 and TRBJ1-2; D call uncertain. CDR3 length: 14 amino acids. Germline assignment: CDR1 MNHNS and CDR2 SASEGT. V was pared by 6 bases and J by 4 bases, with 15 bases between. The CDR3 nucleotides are TGTGCCAGCAGGGAAACTCCAGCGGGCTATGGCTACACCTTC. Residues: CASRETPAGYGYTF.

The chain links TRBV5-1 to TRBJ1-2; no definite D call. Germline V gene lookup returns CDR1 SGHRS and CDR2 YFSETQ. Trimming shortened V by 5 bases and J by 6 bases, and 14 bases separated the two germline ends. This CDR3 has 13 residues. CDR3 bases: TGCGCCAGCAGAAAGGAAATGGGCAATGGCTACACCTTC. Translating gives CASRKEMGNGYTF.

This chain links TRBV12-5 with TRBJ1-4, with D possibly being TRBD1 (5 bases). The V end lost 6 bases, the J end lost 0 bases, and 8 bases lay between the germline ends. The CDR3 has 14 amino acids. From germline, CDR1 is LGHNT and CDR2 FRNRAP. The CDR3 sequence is CASGGTATNEKLFF. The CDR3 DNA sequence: TGTGCTAGTGGGGGGACTGCAACTAATGAAAAACTGTTTTTT.